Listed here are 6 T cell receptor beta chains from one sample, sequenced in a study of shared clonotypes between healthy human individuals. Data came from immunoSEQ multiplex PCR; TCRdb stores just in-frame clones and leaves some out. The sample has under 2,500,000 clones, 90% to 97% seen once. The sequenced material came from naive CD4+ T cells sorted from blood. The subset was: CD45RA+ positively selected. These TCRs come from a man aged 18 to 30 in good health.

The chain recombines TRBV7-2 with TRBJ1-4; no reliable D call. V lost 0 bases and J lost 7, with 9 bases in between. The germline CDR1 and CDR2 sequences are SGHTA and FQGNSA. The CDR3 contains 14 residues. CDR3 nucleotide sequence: TGTGCCAGCAGCTTAGCTGGACGTTTTGAAAAACTGTTTTTT. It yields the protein CASSLAGRFEKLFF.

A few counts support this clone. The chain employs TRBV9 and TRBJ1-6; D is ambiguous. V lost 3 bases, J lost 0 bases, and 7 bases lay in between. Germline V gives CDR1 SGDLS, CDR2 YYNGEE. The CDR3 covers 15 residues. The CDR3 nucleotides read TGTGCCAGCAGCGGAGTGAACTCCTATAATTCACCCCTCCACTTT. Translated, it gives CASSGVNSYNSPLHF. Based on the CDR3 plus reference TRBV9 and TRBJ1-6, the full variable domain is DSGVTQTPKHLITATGQRVTLRCSPRSGDLSVYWYQQSLDQGLQFLIQYYNGEERAKGNILERFSAQQFPDLHSELNLSSLELGDSALYFCASSGVNSYNSPLHFGNGTRLTVT.

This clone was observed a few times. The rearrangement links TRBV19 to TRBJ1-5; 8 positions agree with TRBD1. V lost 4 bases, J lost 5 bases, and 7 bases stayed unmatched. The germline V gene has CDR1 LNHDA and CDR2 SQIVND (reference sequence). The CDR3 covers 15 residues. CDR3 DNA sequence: TGTGCCAGTAGTAGGACCACAGGGGGGTATCAGCCCCAGCATTTT. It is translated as CASSRTTGGYQPQHF.

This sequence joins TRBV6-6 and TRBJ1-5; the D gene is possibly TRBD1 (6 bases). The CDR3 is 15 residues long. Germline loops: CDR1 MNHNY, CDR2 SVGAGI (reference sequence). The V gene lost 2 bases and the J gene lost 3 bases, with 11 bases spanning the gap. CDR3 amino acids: CASSYVGQNNQPQHF. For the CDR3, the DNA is TGTGCCAGCAGTTACGTGGGACAAAACAATCAGCCCCAGCATTTT.

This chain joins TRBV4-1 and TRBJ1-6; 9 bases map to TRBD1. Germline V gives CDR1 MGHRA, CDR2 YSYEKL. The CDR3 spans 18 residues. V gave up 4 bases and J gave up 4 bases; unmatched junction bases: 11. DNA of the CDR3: TGCGCCAGCAGCCGCCATGCCGGGACAGGGAGATATAATTCACCCCTCCACTTT. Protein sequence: CASSRHAGTGRYNSPLHF.

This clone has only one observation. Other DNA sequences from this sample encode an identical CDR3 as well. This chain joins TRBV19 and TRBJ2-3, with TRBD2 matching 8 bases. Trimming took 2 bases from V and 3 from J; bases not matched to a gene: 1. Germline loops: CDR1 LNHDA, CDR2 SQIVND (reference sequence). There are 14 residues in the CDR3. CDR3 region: CASSISGSTDTQYF. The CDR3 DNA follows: TGTGCCAGTAGTATAAGCGGGAGTACAGATACGCAGTATTTT.